This T cell receptor (beta chain) derives from a study of shared clonotypes between healthy human individuals. As originally analysed: From ImmunoSEQ came sequences covering only the junction and carrying no quality scores, so filtering differed. Profiled with immunoSEQ multiplex PCR; TCRdb holds only in-frame clones, not every one. The D gene and trimming were derived from the DNA, and the V and J assignments and clone size from that table. Of more than 2,000,000 clones in the sample, more than 80% were seen once. As for this clone: Its matching antigen is unknown.

Study-level findings and limits: The represented genetic and exposure-history diversity was limited by the small number of donors.

The CDR3 consists of 16 residues. Healthy HIV-negative adults without recent acute infections or vaccinations served as donors. V is TRBV12-1 and J is TRBJ1-2; the table's D call, TRBD1, has no DNA check behind it. TRBV12-1 is a listed pseudogene. Sequenced input: naive CD4+ T cells sorted from blood. Regarding subset: CD45RA+ positively selected. The clonotype was recovered from a man between 18 and 35 years old in good health. CDR3 sequence reads: CASSGTGGDRRNGYTF. The CDR3 bases are TGTGCCAGCAGCGGGACAGGGGGCGATCGAAGAAATGGCTACACCTTC.